Below are 15 T cell receptor beta chains sequenced from a single sample in a study of control samples from healthy donors and cancer patients. Measured with immunoSEQ multiplex PCR; TCRdb has only the in-frame clones, and not every one. The sample includes 98,000 or so clones, 79% of them seen just once. Sample: blood. All receptors derive from a woman under 40 in good health.

This sequence joins TRBV18 and TRBJ1-2; D unclear. V was pared by 3 bases and J by 4 bases, with 12 bases between. The CDR3 covers 14 residues. Germline V gene sequence: CDR1 KGHSH, CDR2 LQKENI. In DNA, the CDR3 is TGTGCCAGCTCACCCCTCGGCAGGATCTATGGCTACACCTTC. As protein: CASSPLGRIYGYTF. The full variable domain, in which reference TRBV18 and TRBJ1-2 provide the parts outside the CDR3, is NAGVMQNPRHLVRRRGQEARLRCSPMKGHSHVYWYRQLPEEGLKFMVYLQKENIIDESGMPKERFSAEFPKEGPSILRIQQVVRGDSAAYFCASSPLGRIYGYTFGSGTRLTVV.

The genes are TRBV20-1 and TRBJ2-7, with D uncertain. CDR3 length: 11 amino acids. CDR1 is DFQATT and CDR2 is SNEGSKA in the germline V gene (reference sequence). Trimming took 0 bases from V and 4 from J, leaving 4 bases between them. Here the CDR3 reads CSARDLYEQYF. CDR3 DNA: TGCAGTGCTAGAGATCTGTACGAGCAGTACTTC.

The rearrangement joins TRBV12-3 or TRBV12-4 to TRBJ2-7; unclear D gene. The CDR3 runs to 13 residues. V gave up 0 bases and J gave up 1 base, with 4 bases separating them. The DNA of the CDR3 is TGTGCCAGCAGTTTAGCGGGGTCCTACGAGCAGTACTTC. It encodes CASSLAGSYEQYF.

The chain combines TRBV24-1 with TRBJ1-2; unclear D gene. The CDR3 loop spans 16 amino acids. Germline CDR1 is KGHDR and CDR2 is SFDVKD. Trimming stripped 0 bases from V and 3 bases from J, with 13 bases between. The CDR3 DNA follows: TGTGCCACCAGTGATTTGGCCCCGCAGGCAGACTATGGCTACACCTTC. Protein: CATSDLAPQADYGYTF.

The chain uses TRBV6-1 and TRBJ2-2; D uncertain. Trimming shortened V by 3 bases and J by 9 bases, and 5 bases separated the two germline ends. This CDR3 is 11 amino acids long. The germline V gene has CDR1 MNHNS and CDR2 SASEGT. This chain's CDR3 is CASSESRELFF. The DNA for the CDR3 is TGTGCCAGCAGTGAGTCCAGGGAGCTGTTTTTT.

J is TRBJ2-2 and V is TRBV3-1 (or the pseudogene TRBV3-2); D is perhaps TRBD1 or TRBD2 (5 bases each). Germline CDR1 and CDR2: LGHDT and YNNKEL (reference sequence). Between the trimmed V and J ends, which lost 0 bases and 6 bases, there was a span of 11 bases. This CDR3 contains 15 residues. The CDR3 nucleotides are TGTGCCAGCAGCCAAGACCCCGGGGCGCCCGGGGAGCTGTTTTTT. Translating it yields CASSQDPGAPGELFF.

The chain is built from TRBV4-3 and TRBJ1-1; D remains ambiguous. CDR1 is LGHNA and CDR2 is YSLEER in the germline V gene. Trimming pared 3 bases from V and 0 bases from J, leaving 11 bases between. There are 15 residues in the CDR3. The CDR3 here is CASSQGRSVNTEAFF. In nucleotides, the CDR3 is TGCGCCAGCAGCCAGGGCAGATCGGTGAACACTGAAGCTTTCTTT.

The genes are TRBV30 and TRBJ1-1; 7 nucleotides align to TRBD1. V trimming: 8 bases; J trimming: 3 bases; junction bases outside the gene matches: 12. CDR3 length: 14 amino acids. The germline gives CDR1 GTSNPN, CDR2 SVGIG (reference sequence). CDR3 nucleotides: TGTGCCGGGACACCCGACAGGGCGGACACTGAAGCTTTCTTT. Translated: CAGTPDRADTEAFF.

This clone was detected only a few times. The J gene is TRBJ1-5, the V gene TRBV6-6; D is unclear. The V and J ends lost 2 bases and 8 bases respectively, with 10 bases between them. This CDR3 spans 13 amino acids. Germline V lookup: CDR1 MNHNY, CDR2 SVGAGI (reference sequence). CDR3 sequence reads: CASSYREAEPQHF. The CDR3 DNA reads as TGTGCCAGCAGTTACAGGGAGGCTGAGCCCCAGCATTTT.

The V call is TRBV11-2, the J call TRBJ1-2; the match to TRBD1 covers 12 bases. Germline CDR1 reads SGHAT; CDR2 reads FQNNGV. This CDR3 comprises 14 residues. J lost 5 bases, V lost 6 bases, and 4 bases had no gene match. The CDR3 region is CASSPGQGAYGYTF. The CDR3 coding sequence is TGTGCCAGCAGTCCGGGACAGGGGGCTTATGGCTACACCTTC.

This clone was detected a few times. The CDR3 sequence: CASSLDDQYTEAFF. The CDR3 region has the DNA TGTGCCAGCAGCTTAGACGATCAATACACTGAAGCTTTCTTT. The chain combines TRBV13 with TRBJ1-1, with D unresolved. The germline CDR1 and CDR2 sequences are PRHDT and FYEKMQ (reference sequence). Trimming stripped 1 base from V and 3 bases from J, with 9 bases between. CDR3 length: 14 residues.

This sequence joins TRBV27 and TRBJ2-1; 12 nucleotides line up with TRBD1. Germline-derived CDR1 and CDR2 are MNHEY and SMNVEV (reference sequence). This CDR3 contains 18 residues. Trimming took 2 bases from V and 0 from J; bases not matched to a gene: 5. The CDR3 sequence: CASSLRGQGAFSYNEQFF. The CDR3 DNA reads as TGTGCCAGCAGTTTAAGGGGACAGGGGGCCTTCTCCTACAATGAGCAGTTCTTC.

The chain joins TRBV6-5 to TRBJ2-3; a weak D match, TRBD2 (5 bases). Germline CDR1 and CDR2: MNHEY and SVGAGI. The CDR3 runs to 14 residues. V was clipped by 8 bases and J by 0 bases, with 12 bases between them. CDR3 DNA: TGTGCCAGCGTCGAGGGCGGGAGCACAGATACGCAGTATTTT. Encoded protein: CASVEGGSTDTQYF.

The CDR3 is CASSYSRGPAGELFF. The CDR3 DNA is TGTGCCAGCAGTTACTCGCGGGGCCCGGCCGGGGAGCTGTTTTTT. The rearrangement links TRBV6-6 to TRBJ2-2; perhaps TRBD2 as D (6 bases). This CDR3 has 15 amino acids. Per germline, CDR1 MNHNY and CDR2 SVGAGI (reference sequence). The V and J ends lost 0 bases and 6 bases respectively, with 11 bases between them.

The J gene is TRBJ2-4, the V gene TRBV3-1 (or the pseudogene TRBV3-2); the match to TRBD2 covers 8 bases. V lost 1 base to trimming and J lost 4 bases; unmatched junction nucleotides: 9. In germline, CDR1 is LGHDT, CDR2 YNNKEL (reference sequence). This CDR3 is built from 17 residues. For the CDR3, the DNA is TGTGCCAGCAGCCAAGTCCGGGGGGGGCAAACGAAAAACATTCAGTACTTC. Protein product: CASSQVRGGQTKNIQYF.